This TCR beta chain comes out of a study of regulatory T cells in long-lasting Graves disease (dated by TCRdb to about 2021). At the level of the whole study: Persistent Graves' disease was defined as persistently positive TSH receptor autoantibodies together with antithyroid drug treatment for over 5 years. Patients with persistent Graves' disease were compared with patients with newly diagnosed Graves' disease using TCR sequencing and RNA sequencing of peripheral blood. The study was registered as a clinical trial and conducted in China. TCR sequencing covered about 13 persistent and roughly 20 newly diagnosed Graves' disease patients, around 33 samples in total. Persistent Graves' disease patients in the clinical cohort had taken antithyroid drugs for approximately 9.5 years on average.

The library was produced with multiplex PCR. This sample was sequenced with an Illumina HiSeq 4000. To build TCR beta libraries, CDR3 regions were amplified by Arm-PCR using iRepertoire HTBI primers. Before sequencing, the PCR products went through gel purification. Processing in the source paper ran as follows. Gene usage analysis of CDR3 amino acid clonotypes used the approximately 62 TRBV and around 14 TRBJ segments found across samples. Filtered high-quality paired reads were merged into contigs using COPE and FqMerger. Contigs were aligned with BLAST to IMGT TRBV, TRBD and TRBJ reference genes, and CDR3 was defined per IMGT. Any clonotype with a frequency above 0.1% was counted as a highly expanded clone. Shannon entropy was used to measure repertoire diversity, and the Gini coefficient was used to measure V-J evenness. A clonotype found in more than one individual was treated as public. TCRdb cleaned the public reads at Q25 with fastp, built clones with MiXCR and kept in-frame beta chains. Here each entry gathers all rows of one CDR3 protein and keeps the most common genes and DNA. The V and J calls reflect TCRdb's pipeline rather than the authors' work. The sample table lists around 340,000 distinct CDR3 sequences, 15% to 20% of them with a count of one. 25% to 35% of the sample is in the top ten clones.

General study outcomes and caveats: TRBV28, TRBJ1-2 and TRBJ2-5 were preferentially used in persistent disease, while TRBV20-1 and TRBJ2-1 were favored in newly diagnosed disease. Sequencing and analysis were limited to the TCR beta chain. Lower TCR Shannon entropy and fewer highly expanded clones were observed in persistent Graves' disease patients than in newly diagnosed patients, which suggested clonal expansion. Patients with persistent disease shared more public clonotypes (around 2,500) than newly diagnosed patients did (around 1,000). The small sample size was acknowledged by the authors as a limitation that may reduce accuracy. The study examined only peripheral blood because the primary lesion, thyroid tissue, could not be accessed.

For this clonotype: Its antigen is currently not known. Base-call qualities are not available, and no considerably larger clone is one nucleotide away.

This specimen's time point label, per the study, means: persistent/refractory GD, antithyroid drugs over 5 years with positive TRAb. RNA was extracted from PBMCs in TRIzol for both TCR sequencing and RNA sequencing. The diagnosis of Graves' disease followed American Thyroid Association guidelines. Recruitment of patients was carried out at an endocrinology department in Xi'an, China. Each patient gave approximately 9.7 milliliters of peripheral blood, collected in an EDTA anticoagulant tube. Ficoll Paque Plus density gradient separation was used to isolate PBMCs, and no further T cell sorting was performed. An Agilent 2100 Bioanalyzer and agarose gel were used to assess RNA quality, and a NanoDrop 2000 was used to measure RNA concentration. Via the germline V gene (reference sequence), CDR1 is MNHEY and CDR2 SMNVEV. V is cut by 4 bases and J by 7 bases, and the space between the germline ends is 25 bases. The CDR3, from cysteine to phenylalanine, totals 18 residues. Just CDR3 DNA is preserved here, 54 bases in frame from base 1.

Specimen: peripheral blood mononuclear cells (PBMCs), collected when the disease was refractory, from a patient treated with antithyroid drugs. The clonotype comes from a female donor with Graves disease. The receptor chain draws on TRBV27 and TRBJ2-2, with TRBD1 perhaps the D gene, on 6 matching bases. In nucleotides, the sequence is TGTGCCAGCAGTTCGCAACAGGGTTGGAGAGAAGCTAGCGGGGAGCTGTTTTTT. It translates to CASSSQQGWREASGELFF.